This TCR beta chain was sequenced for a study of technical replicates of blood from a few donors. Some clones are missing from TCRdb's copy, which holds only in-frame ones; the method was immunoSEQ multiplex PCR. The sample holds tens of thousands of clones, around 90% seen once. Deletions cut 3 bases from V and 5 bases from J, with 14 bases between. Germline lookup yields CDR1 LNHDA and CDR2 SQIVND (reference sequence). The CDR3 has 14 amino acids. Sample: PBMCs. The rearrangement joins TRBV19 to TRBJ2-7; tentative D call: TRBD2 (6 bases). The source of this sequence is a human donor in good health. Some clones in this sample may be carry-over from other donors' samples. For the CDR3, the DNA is TGTGCCAGTAGTATTGAGGGGAGGAGGAACGAGCAGTACTTC. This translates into CASSIEGRRNEQYF.